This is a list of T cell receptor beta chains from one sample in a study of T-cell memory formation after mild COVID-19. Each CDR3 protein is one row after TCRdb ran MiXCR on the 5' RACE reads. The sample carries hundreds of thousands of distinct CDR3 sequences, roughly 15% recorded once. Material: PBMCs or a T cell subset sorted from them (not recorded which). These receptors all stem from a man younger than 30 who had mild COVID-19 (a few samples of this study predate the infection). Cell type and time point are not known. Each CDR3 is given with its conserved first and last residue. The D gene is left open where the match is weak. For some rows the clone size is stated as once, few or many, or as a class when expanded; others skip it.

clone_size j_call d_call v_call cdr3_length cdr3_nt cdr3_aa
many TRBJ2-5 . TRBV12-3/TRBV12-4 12 TGTGCCAGCGGACAGCTCCAAGAGACCCAGTACTTC CASGQLQETQYF
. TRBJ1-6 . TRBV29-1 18 TGCAGCGTTGAGTGGAGAGAGGCCCAGAGCTCCTATAATTCACCCCTCCACTTT CSVEWREAQSSYNSPLHF
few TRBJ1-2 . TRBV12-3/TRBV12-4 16 TGTGCCAGCAGAAACTCCCGATTCGGGGGCTACTATGGCTACACCTTC CASRNSRFGGYYGYTF
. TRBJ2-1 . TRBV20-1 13 TGCAGTGCTAGCAGGGACCTCTACAATGAGCAGTTCTTC CSASRDLYNEQFF
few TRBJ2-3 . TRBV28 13 TGTGCCAGCAGTTTGACTATTACAGATACGCAGTATTTT CASSLTITDTQYF
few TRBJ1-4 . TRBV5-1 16 TGCGCCAGCAGCTCCTCACGTGGTACAGGGAAAGAAAAACTGTTTTTT CASSSSRGTGKEKLFF
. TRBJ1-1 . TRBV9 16 TGTGCCAGCAGCGTAGGGGGGGGACGGGGATTCACTGAAGCTTTCTTT CASSVGGGRGFTEAFF
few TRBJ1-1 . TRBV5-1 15 TGCGCCAGCAGCTTCGGGGGAGGAGGGAACACTGAAGCTTTCTTT CASSFGGGGNTEAFF
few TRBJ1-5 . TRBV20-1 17 TGCAGTGCTAGAGTGGGACCCGGAGGGACCCTCAATCAGCCCCAGCATTTT CSARVGPGGTLNQPQHF
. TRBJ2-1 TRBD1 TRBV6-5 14 TGTGCCAGCAGTTCCGGGACAGGGCTCGGGGAGCAGTTCTTC CASSSGTGLGEQFF
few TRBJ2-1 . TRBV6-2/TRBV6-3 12 TGTGCCAGCAGTTACTCCCGCAATGAGCAGTTCTTC CASSYSRNEQFF
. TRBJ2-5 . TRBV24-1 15 TGTGCCACCAGTGGGCCTACAGGGGAGGGGGAGACCCAGTACTTC CATSGPTGEGETQYF
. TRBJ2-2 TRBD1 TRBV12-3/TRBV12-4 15 TGTGCCAGCCAGACAGGGAATATCAACACCGGGGAGCTGTTTTTT CASQTGNINTGELFF
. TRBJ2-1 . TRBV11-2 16 TGTGCCAGCAGCTTAGAGGGAAGCCGAAGGCAGAATGAGCAGTTCTTC CASSLEGSRRQNEQFF
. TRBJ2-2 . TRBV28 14 TGTGCCAGCAGTTTCGGAGGGGGCGGCGGGGAGCTGTTTTTT CASSFGGGGGELFF
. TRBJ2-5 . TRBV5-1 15 TGCGCCAGCAGCTTGGCCGGAGGGGAGGAGGAGACCCAGTACTTC CASSLAGGEEETQYF
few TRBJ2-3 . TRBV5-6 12 TGTGCCAGCAGCGGTTTAGCGAATACGCAGTATTTT CASSGLANTQYF
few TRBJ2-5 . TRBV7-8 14 TGTGCCAGCAGAAACCACACTAGCAGAGAGACCCAGTACTTC CASRNHTSRETQYF
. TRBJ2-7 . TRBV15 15 TGTGCCACCAGCAGTCAAGTAGGCGGAATCTACGAGCAGTACTTC CATSSQVGGIYEQYF
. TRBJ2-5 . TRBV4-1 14 TGCGCCAGCAGCCAAGAAACAGGGAACTTCGCCCAGTACTTC CASSQETGNFAQYF
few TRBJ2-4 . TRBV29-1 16 TGCAGCGTTGAGGGAGGCAGGGGGGTCGGCAAAAACATTCAGTACTTC CSVEGGRGVGKNIQYF
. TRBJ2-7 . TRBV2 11 TGTGCCAGCAGTTTTTTAAGGGAGCAGTACTTC CASSFLREQYF
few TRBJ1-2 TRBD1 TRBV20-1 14 TGCAGTGCTAGAGTCCTGGGACAGGACTATGGCTACACCTTC CSARVLGQDYGYTF
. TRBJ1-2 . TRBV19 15 TGTGCCAGTAGGCCCACCCTTATGGGGGCTTATGGCTACACCTTC CASRPTLMGAYGYTF
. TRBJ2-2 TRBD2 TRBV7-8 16 TGTGCCAGCAGCCAACTAGCGGGGGGTTCCTCCGGGGAGCTGTTTTTT CASSQLAGGSSGELFF
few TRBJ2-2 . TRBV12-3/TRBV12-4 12 TGTGCCAGCAGTTTCGACGCCGGGGAGCTGTTTTTT CASSFDAGELFF
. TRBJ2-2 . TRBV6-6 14 TGTGCCAGCAGTTTCGAGGGGAAGACCGGGGAGCTGTTTTTT CASSFEGKTGELFF
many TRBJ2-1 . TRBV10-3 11 TGTGCCATCAGTGTGGGTAGTGAGCAGTTCTTC CAISVGSEQFF
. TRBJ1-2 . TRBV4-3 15 TGCGCCAGCAGCCAAGGAATCGGAGGGGGGGAGGGCTACACCTTC CASSQGIGGGEGYTF
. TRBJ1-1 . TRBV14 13 TGTGCCAGCAGCCCGACATGGAACACTGAAGCTTTCTTT CASSPTWNTEAFF
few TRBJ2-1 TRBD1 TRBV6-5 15 TGTGCCAGTTCCCGAGTTATCACAGGGGGCAATGAGCAGTTCTTC CASSRVITGGNEQFF
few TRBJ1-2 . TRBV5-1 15 TGCGCCAGCAGCTTGGGAGGGGCGGCACCGGAAGGCTACACCTTC CASSLGGAAPEGYTF
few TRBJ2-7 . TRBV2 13 TGTGCCAGCAGGCAGGAGATCTTCTACGAGCAGTACTTC CASRQEIFYEQYF
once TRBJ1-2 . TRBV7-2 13 TGTGCCAGCAGCTCCACGTACACCTATGGCTACACCTTC CASSSTYTYGYTF
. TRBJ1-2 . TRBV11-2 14 TGTGCCAGCAGCAAGAACAGGGTTTCACTCGGCTACACCTTC CASSKNRVSLGYTF
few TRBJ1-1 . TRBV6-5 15 TGTGCCAGCAGTCCCGGGGGGACCGTAAACACTGAAGCTTTCTTT CASSPGGTVNTEAFF
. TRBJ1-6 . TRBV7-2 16 TGTGCCAGCAGCTTAAATTACGGGACGGCAAATTCACCCCTCCACTTT CASSLNYGTANSPLHF
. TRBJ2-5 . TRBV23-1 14 TGCGCCAGCACCCCGAGGACGGCTCAAGAGACCCAGTACTTC CASTPRTAQETQYF
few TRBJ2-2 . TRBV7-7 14 TGTGCTAGCAGCCTGTCCTTCCCAGCCGGGGAGCTGTTTTTT CASSLSFPAGELFF
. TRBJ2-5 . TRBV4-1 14 TGCGCCAGCAGCCAAGGGGGGGCAGGGGAGACCCAGTACTTC CASSQGGAGETQYF
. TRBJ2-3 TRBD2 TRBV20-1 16 TGCAGTGCTAAGGGACTAGCGGGGGGGAAAGGGGATACGCAGTATTTT CSAKGLAGGKGDTQYF
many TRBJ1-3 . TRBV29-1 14 TGCAGCGCAAGCGAGGTTTCCTCTGGAAACACCATATATTTT CSASEVSSGNTIYF
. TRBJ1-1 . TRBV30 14 TGTGCCTGGAGTGTAACCACAAGGAACACTGAAGCTTTCTTT CAWSVTTRNTEAFF
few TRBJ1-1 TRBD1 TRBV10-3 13 TGTGCCATCAGCGGACAGGTAGGCACTGAAGCTTTCTTT CAISGQVGTEAFF
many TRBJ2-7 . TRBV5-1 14 TGCGCCAGCAGCCCGCGTCTAACCTCCTACGAGCAGTACTTC CASSPRLTSYEQYF
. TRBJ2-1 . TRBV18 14 TGTGCCAGCTCACCGGCAGATGGTGGGTATTCGGTGTTCTTC CASSPADGGYSVFF
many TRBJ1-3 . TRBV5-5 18 TGTGCCAGCAGCTTGGACGCTTATAGGGCTATCTCTGGAAACACCATATATTTT CASSLDAYRAISGNTIYF
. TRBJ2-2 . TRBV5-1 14 TGCGCCAGCAGCTTGGTGTATGGGGCCGGGGAGCTGTTTTTT CASSLVYGAGELFF
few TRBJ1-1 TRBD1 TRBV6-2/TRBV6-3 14 TGTGCCAGCAGCCGAACACAGGGGCTCACTGAAGCTTTCTTT CASSRTQGLTEAFF
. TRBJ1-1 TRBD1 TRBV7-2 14 TGTGCCAGCAGCAGAAGACAGGGGCGGACTGAAGCTTTCTTT CASSRRQGRTEAFF
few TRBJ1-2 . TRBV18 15 TGTGCCAGCTCACCGAGGGACGGAGCTAACTATGGCTACACCTTC CASSPRDGANYGYTF
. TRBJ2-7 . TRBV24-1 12 TGTGCCACCAGTGGTAACGGCTACGAGCAGTACTTC CATSGNGYEQYF
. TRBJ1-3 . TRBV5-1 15 TGCGCCAGCAGCTTGTCCGTGGGATATGGAAACACCATATATTTT CASSLSVGYGNTIYF
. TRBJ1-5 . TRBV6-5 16 TGTGCCAGCAGTCCCGGGACGCCAGGGTTCAATCAGCCCCAGCATTTT CASSPGTPGFNQPQHF
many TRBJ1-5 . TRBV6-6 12 TGTGGGGCCGCGGTGGGAGGTCAGCCCCAGCATTTT CGAAVGGQPQHF